This is a list of T cell receptor beta chains from one sample in a study of identical twins. In TCRdb, the 5' RACE reads were re-called with MiXCR into one record per CDR3 protein. The repertoire holds some 500,000 distinct CDR3 sequences, with 20% to 25% as singletons. These data were likewise used in another study, on T cells expressing NK-cell markers.

Source material: CD4+ T cells sorted from blood. Every receptor here comes from a woman under 30 in good health. The conserved cysteine and the conserved F or W are not part of the CDR3 here. Not every row has a clone size; where given, it reads once, few, many or a size class.

clone_size j_call v_call cdr3_aa
few TRBJ2-7 TRBV12-3/TRBV12-4 ASSPTWGSIYEQY
NA TRBJ2-3 TRBV11-2 ASSLAPGEQY
NA TRBJ2-3 TRBV20-1 SAGQGASTDTQY
few TRBJ1-2 TRBV20-1 SAEGSATGTNYGYT
NA TRBJ2-3 TRBV4-2 ASSQLLNGDTQY
NA TRBJ2-3 TRBV27 ASRGLVAGGITDTQY
NA TRBJ2-2 TRBV3-1 ASGQGDTGELF
NA TRBJ1-4 TRBV18 ASSPPTNEKLF
few TRBJ2-5 TRBV5-1 ASSPHRPETQY
NA TRBJ2-7 TRBV6-4 ASSDSQPNEQY
many TRBJ2-6 TRBV29-1 SVLGSGANVLT
NA TRBJ2-3 TRBV6-4 ASSEGGPTDTQY
few TRBJ2-3 TRBV29-1 SVRLAGFTDTQY
many TRBJ2-1 TRBV5-1 ASSLGQGAYNEQF
NA TRBJ2-7 TRBV5-8 ASSYNGPSYEQY
few TRBJ2-7 TRBV19 ASSISGQAYEQY
NA TRBJ2-1 TRBV19 ASSIIGLAYNEQF
few TRBJ2-2 TRBV2 ASSALISLNTGELF
NA TRBJ2-4 TRBV12-3/TRBV12-4 ASSSPMRGVGIQY
NA TRBJ2-1 TRBV10-3 AITQQGNEQF
NA TRBJ2-7 TRBV20-1 SALLGTWTYDQY
few TRBJ1-1 TRBV6-5 ASSYFDGNTEAF
few TRBJ2-7 TRBV2 ASGDGPRYEQY
NA TRBJ2-7 TRBV7-2 ASSLAPGTYEQY
once TRBJ2-7 TRBV25-1 ASSGQGNEQY
NA TRBJ2-1 TRBV6-2/TRBV6-3 ASSYRHTSFRLNEQF
NA TRBJ2-3 TRBV19 ATRRGRGTDTQY
few TRBJ1-2 TRBV10-3 AISAGTTLYGYT
few TRBJ2-3 TRBV5-1 ASSITTTTGADTDTQY
NA TRBJ2-5 TRBV20-1 SARDSSELAAGGGETQY
few TRBJ1-1 TRBV6-2/TRBV6-3 ASSRQYSEAF
NA TRBJ2-7 TRBV20-1 SAARGWGGEQY
few TRBJ2-2 TRBV7-2 ASSLSYAGELF
many TRBJ1-1 TRBV10-3 AISESGGGEAF
few TRBJ2-5 TRBV5-1 ASTQTRGQETQY
many TRBJ2-1 TRBV20-1 SARDRTGGPNEQF
NA TRBJ1-1 TRBV12-3/TRBV12-4 ASRLRQGNTEAF
few TRBJ2-5 TRBV20-1 SASHLAGKETQY
NA TRBJ1-2 TRBV12-3/TRBV12-4 ASSQEILGYT
few TRBJ1-6 TRBV10-2 ASTGGINSPLH
few TRBJ2-7 TRBV2 ASSVPSSGYEQY
few TRBJ1-4 TRBV12-3/TRBV12-4 ASRDRGPTNEKLF
NA TRBJ1-2 TRBV18 ASSGAATQQANYGYT
few TRBJ1-1 TRBV20-1 SARVLTLPNTEAF
NA TRBJ2-1 TRBV11-2 ASSLGGLAGLYEQF
NA TRBJ2-2 TRBV5-1 ASSLAHEGAGELF